This TCR beta chain is from a study of cytomegalovirus exposure and HLA in healthy donors. The PCR used 60 Vbeta and 13 Jbeta primers. The authors' processing: Counted up in a later analysis, unique TCR beta chains came to approximately 77 million, with about 10 million shared. Some clones are missing from TCRdb's copy, which holds only in-frame ones; the method was immunoSEQ multiplex PCR. The V and J calls and clone size are taken from that table; D and trimming were inferred from the DNA. The sample consists of 150,000 to 200,000 clones, around 83% of them appearing once. The CDR3 totals 16 residues. Germline trimming cut 7 bases from V and 2 bases from J; bases unmatched to any gene: 14. CDR1 SGHAT and CDR2 FQNNGV come from the germline V gene. Study outcomes and limitations: Three chains linked to CMV were shown in vitro to be specific for CMV antigens. Presence/absence analyses treated sequencing depth as roughly uniform across donors. Most observed TCR sequences were rare, whereas some public TCRs were detected in many donors.

This clone was counted between two and nine times. What it binds is not known. The rearrangement links TRBV11-2 to TRBJ2-7; 7 nucleotides agree with TRBD2. This TCR came from a man aged 40-49 years in good health and CMV-seropositive. The sample was PBMCs. CDR3 DNA sequence: TGTGCCAGCACTCTAGGTGCGGCTAGCGGAACCTACGAGCAGTACTTC. Amino acid sequence: CASTLGAASGTYEQYF.